This T cell receptor beta chain originates from a study of blood T cell repertoires in COVID-19 (dated by TCRdb to the early 2020s). About the study as a whole: Samples covering the acute and convalescent phases of COVID-19 were provided by collaborators in the United States, Italy and Spain. Where available, HLA class I and class II types were taken from metadata supplied by the sample provider and were not determined by assay-based typing. Deeply sampled blood TCRbeta repertoires from subjects exposed to, actively infected with, or recovered from COVID-19 were included in the dataset. The material from the prospective study consisted of cDNA or gDNA derived from T cells, B-cell-depleted T cells, or PBMCs. The samples were drawn from two sources: the first 160 participants of the ongoing ImmuneRACE study, and fewer than 1,500 subjects contributed by 6 global collaborators. A de-identified subject ID, COVID-19 status, age in years and sex were almost always included in the sample metadata. The repertoires were released in a freely available public database meant as a resource for research on the immune response to SARS-CoV-2. Beyond this particular receptor, the publication reports: How much clinical and demographic metadata was included differed by source and by participant, and the metadata was provided uncurated.

Collaborating institutions collected whole blood in K2EDTA tubes following their own protocols. For TCRbeta analysis, collaborators shipped samples in one of three forms: frozen whole blood, isolated PBMCs, or DNA extracted from either of those sample types. Taken from the germline V gene, the CDR1 and CDR2 loops are SGHRS and YFSETQ. Trimmed from V: 1 base; trimmed from J: 1 base; junction bases lacking a gene match: 10. Including the terminal cysteine and phenylalanine, the CDR3 comprises 19 residues. Only CDR3 DNA is held: 57 bases, read in frame from base 1. As concerns this clone: Its antigen target is currently unknown. No base quality information exists; no much larger clone differs at one position.

The immunoSEQ Assay, a bias-controlled multiplex PCR, was used to amplify TCRbeta CDR3 regions from genomic DNA. The study's processing was this. Nucleated cell counts per sample were estimated from amplification of reference gene primers within the assay. Sequence reads were collapsed and filtered to measure the absolute abundance of every unique TCRbeta CDR3 rearrangement. Productive Simpson clonality was computed per sample as the square root of Simpson's diversity index over productive rearrangements. The immuneACCESS repertoire file appears here via TCRdb, limited to in-frame rearrangements. These files lack a portion of the clones; in checked studies, under half of the deficit traces to unresolved V genes, and the cause of the others is not known. The V and J calls and clone size come from that table; D and trimming were worked out from the DNA. Recorded for this sample are under 250,000 clones; 80% of them occurred a single time. Roughly 7% of the sample goes to the ten largest clones.

Sequences were obtained from peripheral blood. This TCR derives from a woman aged 70-85 years with acute or convalescent COVID-19. The sequence joins TRBV5-1 to TRBJ2-6; 8 bases in the middle match TRBD1. In nucleotide form, the sequence is TGCGCCAGCAGCTTGTTCGCAGGGGGCGCAGATTCTGGGGCCAACGTCCTGACTTTC. This yields the protein CASSLFAGGADSGANVLTF. With the rest looked up from the reference TRBV5-1 and TRBJ2-6 genes rather than sequenced, the full variable domain is KAGVTQTPRYLIKTRGQQVTLSCSPISGHRSVSWYQQTPGQGLQFLFEYFSETQRNKGNFPGRFSGRQFSNSRSEMNVSTLELGDSALYLCASSLFAGGADSGANVLTFGAGSRLTVL.